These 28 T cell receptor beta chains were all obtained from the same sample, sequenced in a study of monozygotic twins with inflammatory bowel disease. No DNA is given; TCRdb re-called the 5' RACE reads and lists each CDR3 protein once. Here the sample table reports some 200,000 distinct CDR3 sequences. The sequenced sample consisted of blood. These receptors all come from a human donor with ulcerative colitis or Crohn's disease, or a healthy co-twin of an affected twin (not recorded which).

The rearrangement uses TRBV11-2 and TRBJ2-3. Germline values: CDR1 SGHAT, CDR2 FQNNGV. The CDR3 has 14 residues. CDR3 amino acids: CASSLVSGSDTQYF.

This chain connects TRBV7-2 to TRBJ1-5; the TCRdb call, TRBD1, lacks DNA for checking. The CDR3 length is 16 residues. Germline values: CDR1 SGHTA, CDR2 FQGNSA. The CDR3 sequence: CASSLAAQGINQPQHF.

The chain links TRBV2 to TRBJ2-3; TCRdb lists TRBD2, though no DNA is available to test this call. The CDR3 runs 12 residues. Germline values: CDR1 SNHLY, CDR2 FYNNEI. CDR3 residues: CVDQREDDTQYF.

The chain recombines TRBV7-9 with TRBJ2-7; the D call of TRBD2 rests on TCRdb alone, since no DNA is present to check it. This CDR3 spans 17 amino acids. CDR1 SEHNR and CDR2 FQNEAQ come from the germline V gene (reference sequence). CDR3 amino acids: CASSPAVPGLSPYEQYF. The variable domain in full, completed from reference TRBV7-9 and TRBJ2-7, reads DTGVSQNPRHKITKRGQNVTFRCDPISEHNRLYWYRQTLGQGPEFLTYFQNEAQLEKSRLLSDRFSAERPKGSFSTLEIQRTEQGDSAMYLCASSPAVPGLSPYEQYFGPGTRLTVT.

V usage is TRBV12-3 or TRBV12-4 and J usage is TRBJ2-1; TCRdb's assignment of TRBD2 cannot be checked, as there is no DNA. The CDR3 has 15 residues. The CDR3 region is CASSPLAGGLSEQFF.

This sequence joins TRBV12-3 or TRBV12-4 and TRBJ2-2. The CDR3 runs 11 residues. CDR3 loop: CASSETGELFF.

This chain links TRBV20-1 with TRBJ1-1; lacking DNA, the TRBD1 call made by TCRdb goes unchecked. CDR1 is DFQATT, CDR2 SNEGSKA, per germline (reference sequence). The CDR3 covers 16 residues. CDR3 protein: CSASSGARAINTEAFF.

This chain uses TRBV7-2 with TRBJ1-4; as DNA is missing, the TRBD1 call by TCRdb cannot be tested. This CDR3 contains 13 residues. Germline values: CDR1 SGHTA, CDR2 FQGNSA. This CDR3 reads CASSRGVDEKLFF. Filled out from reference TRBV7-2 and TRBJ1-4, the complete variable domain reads GAGVSQSPSNKVTEKGKDVELRCDPISGHTALYWYRQSLGQGLEFLIYFQGNSAPDKSGLPSDRFSAERTGGSVSTLTIQRTQQEDSAVYLCASSRGVDEKLFFGSGTQLSVL.

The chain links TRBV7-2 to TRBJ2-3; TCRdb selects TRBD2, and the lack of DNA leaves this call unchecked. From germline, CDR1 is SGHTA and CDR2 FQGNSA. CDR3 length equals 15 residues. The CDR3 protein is CASSLAGGSTDTQYF.

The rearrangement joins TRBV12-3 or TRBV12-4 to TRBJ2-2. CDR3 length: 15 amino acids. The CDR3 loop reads CASSLGLPETGELFF.

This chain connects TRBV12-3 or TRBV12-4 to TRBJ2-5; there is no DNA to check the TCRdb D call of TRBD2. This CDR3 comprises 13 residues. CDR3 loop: CASSSRGRETQYF.

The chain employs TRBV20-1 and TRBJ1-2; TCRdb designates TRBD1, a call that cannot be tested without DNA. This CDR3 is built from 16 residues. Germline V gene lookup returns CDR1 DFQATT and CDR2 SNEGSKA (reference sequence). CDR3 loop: CSASADRGEGYYGYTF.

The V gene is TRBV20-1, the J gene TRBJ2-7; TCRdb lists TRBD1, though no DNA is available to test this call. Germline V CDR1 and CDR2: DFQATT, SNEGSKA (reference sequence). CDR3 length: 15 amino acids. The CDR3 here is CSARAGQGRINEQYF.

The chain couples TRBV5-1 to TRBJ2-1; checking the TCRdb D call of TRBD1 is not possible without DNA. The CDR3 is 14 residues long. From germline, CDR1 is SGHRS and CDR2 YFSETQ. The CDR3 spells CASSLLYRDNEQFF.

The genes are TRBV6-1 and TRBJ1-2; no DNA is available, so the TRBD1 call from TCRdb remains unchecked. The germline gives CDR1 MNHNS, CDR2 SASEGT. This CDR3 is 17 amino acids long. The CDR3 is CASTESGTGPVAGGYTF.

This CDR3 is CSARDYRSASGELFF. This chain links TRBV20-1 with TRBJ2-2. The CDR3 runs 15 residues. The germline V gene encodes CDR1 DFQATT and CDR2 SNEGSKA (reference sequence).

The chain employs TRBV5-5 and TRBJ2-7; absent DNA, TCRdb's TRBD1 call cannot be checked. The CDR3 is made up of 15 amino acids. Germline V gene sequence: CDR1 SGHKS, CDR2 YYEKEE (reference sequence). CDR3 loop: CASSFGQAFNYEQYF.

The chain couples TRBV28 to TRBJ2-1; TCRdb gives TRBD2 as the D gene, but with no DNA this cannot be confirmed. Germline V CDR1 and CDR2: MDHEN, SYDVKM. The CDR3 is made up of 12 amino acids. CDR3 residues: CASALNGNEQFF. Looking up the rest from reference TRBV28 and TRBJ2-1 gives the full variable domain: DVKVTQSSRYLVKRTGEKVFLECVQDMDHENMFWYRQDPGLGLRLIYFSYDVKMKEKGDIPEGYSVSREKKERFSLILESASTNQTSMYLCASALNGNEQFFGPGTRLTVL.

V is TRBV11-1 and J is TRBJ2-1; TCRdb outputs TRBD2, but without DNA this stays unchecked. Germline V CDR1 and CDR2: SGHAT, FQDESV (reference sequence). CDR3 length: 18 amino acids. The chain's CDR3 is CASSPHQRASGAQNEQFF.

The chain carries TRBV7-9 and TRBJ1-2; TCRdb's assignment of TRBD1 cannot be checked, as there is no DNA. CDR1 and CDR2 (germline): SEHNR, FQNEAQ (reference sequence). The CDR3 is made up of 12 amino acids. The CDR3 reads CASSSGDYGYTF.

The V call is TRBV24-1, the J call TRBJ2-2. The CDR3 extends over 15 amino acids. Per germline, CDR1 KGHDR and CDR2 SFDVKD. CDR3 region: CATSDLLENTGELFF.

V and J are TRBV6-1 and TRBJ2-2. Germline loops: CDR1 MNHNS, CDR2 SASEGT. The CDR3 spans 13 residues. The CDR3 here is CASSELDPGELFF.

The CDR3 here is CASSIGVQGDRNEQYF. This chain connects TRBV19 to TRBJ2-7; with no DNA, the TCRdb D assignment of TRBD1 cannot be verified. This CDR3 region has 16 residues. Germline assignment: CDR1 LNHDA and CDR2 SQIVND (reference sequence).

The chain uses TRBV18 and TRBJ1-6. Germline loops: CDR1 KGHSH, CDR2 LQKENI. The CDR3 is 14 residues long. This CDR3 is CASSPQGSNSPLHF.

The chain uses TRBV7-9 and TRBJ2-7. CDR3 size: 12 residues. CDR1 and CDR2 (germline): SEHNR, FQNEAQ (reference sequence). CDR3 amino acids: CASNQPEPEQYF.

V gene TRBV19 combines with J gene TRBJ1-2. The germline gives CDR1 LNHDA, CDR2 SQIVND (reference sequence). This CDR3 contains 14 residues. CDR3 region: CASSIGLGNYGYTF.

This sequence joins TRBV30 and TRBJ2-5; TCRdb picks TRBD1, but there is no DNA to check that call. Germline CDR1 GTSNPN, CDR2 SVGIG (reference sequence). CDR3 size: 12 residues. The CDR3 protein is CAWSAGGETQYF.

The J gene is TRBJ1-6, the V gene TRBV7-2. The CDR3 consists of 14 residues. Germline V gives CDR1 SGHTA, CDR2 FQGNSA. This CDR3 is CASSLGTPGSPLHF. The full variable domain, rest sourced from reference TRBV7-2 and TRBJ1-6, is GAGVSQSPSNKVTEKGKDVELRCDPISGHTALYWYRQSLGQGLEFLIYFQGNSAPDKSGLPSDRFSAERTGGSVSTLTIQRTQQEDSAVYLCASSLGTPGSPLHFGNGTRLTVT.